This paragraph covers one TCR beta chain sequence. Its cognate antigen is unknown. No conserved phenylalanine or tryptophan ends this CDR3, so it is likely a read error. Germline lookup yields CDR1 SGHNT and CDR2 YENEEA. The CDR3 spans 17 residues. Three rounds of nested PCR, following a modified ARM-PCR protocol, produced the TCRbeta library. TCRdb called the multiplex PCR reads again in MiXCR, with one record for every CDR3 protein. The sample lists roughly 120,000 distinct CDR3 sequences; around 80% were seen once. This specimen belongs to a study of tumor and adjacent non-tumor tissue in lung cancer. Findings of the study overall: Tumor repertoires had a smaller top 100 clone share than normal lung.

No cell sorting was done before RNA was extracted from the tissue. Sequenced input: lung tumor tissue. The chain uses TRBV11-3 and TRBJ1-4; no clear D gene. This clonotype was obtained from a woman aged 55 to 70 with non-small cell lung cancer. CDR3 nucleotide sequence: TGTGCCATCAGCTTTAACAGCCGAGATGCAACTAATGAAAAACTGTTTTTA. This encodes CAISFNSRDATNEKLFL.